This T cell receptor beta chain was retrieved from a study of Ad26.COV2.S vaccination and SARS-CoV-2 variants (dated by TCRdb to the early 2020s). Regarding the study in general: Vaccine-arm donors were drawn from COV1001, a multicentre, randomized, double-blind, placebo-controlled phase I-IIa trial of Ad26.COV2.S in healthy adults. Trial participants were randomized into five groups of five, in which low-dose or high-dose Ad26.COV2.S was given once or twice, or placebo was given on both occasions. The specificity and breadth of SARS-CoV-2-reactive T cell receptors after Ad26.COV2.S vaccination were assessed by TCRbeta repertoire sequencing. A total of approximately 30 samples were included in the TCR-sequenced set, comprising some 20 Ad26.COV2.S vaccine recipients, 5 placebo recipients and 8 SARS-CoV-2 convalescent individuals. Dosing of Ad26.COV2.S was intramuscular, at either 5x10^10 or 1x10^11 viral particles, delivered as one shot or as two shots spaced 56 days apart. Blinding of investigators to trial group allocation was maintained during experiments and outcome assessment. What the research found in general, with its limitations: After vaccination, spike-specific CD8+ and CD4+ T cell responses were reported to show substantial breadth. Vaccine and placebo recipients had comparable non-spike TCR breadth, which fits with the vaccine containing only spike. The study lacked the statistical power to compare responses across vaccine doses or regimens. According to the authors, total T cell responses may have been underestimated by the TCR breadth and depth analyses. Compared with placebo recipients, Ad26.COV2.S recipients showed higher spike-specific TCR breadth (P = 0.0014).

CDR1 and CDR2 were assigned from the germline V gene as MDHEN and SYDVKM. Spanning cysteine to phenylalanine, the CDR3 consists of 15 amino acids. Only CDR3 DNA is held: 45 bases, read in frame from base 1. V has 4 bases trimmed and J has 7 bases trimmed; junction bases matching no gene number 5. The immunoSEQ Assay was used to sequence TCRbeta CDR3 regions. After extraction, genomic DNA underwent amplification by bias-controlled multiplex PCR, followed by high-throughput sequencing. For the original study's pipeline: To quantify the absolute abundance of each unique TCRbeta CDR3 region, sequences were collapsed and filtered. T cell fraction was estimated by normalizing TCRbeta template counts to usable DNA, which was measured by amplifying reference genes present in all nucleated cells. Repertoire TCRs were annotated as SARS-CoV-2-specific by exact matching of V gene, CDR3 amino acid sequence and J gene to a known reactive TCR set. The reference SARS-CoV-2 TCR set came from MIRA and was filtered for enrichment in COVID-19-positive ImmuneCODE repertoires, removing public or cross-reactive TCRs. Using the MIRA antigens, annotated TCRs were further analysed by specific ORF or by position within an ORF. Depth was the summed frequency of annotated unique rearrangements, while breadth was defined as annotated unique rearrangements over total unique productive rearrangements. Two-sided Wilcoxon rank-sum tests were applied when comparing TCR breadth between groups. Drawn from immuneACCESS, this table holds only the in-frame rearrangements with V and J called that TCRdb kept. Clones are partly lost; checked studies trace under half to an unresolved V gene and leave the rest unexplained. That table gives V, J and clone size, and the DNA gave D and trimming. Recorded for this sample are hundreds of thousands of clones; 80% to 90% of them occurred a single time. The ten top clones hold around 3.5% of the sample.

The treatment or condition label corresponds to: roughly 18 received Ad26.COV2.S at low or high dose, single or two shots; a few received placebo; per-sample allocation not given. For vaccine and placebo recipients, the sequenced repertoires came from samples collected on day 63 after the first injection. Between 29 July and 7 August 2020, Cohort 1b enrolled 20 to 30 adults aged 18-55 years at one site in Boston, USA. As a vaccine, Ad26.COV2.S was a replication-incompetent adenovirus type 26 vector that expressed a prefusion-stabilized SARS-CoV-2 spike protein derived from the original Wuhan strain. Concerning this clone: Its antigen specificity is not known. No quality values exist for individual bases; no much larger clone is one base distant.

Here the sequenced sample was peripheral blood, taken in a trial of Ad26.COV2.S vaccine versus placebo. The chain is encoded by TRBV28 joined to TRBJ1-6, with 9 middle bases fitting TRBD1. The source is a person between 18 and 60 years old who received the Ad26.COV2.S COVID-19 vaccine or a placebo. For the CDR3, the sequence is CASSWTGEGNSPLHF. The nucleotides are TGTGCCAGCAGTTGGACAGGGGAAGGAAATTCACCCCTCCACTTT.